One and the same sample provided the 6 T cell receptor beta chains below, sequenced in a study of T cell changes during pregnancy in multiple sclerosis. Sequencing was performed with immunoSEQ multiplex PCR; in TCRdb, only in-frame clones are kept and a portion is missing. In the table there are about 50,000 clones, 92% of which are singletons. The source material was CD4+ T cells from peripheral blood mononuclear cells, sampled after pregnancy. The source is a female donor with multiple sclerosis, enrolled in a pregnancy study.

The CDR3 loop reads CASRTGIHTEAFF. The DNA for the CDR3 is TGCGCCAGCAGGACAGGGATCCACACTGAAGCTTTCTTT. This chain connects TRBV10-1 to TRBJ1-1, with 7 bases identical to TRBD1. The CDR3 consists of 13 residues. V shed 6 bases, J shed 3 bases, and the junction held 4 bases outside the gene matches. Germline loops: CDR1 WNHNN, CDR2 SYGVQD (reference sequence).

This chain joins TRBV18 and TRBJ2-5; D call uncertain. With 3 bases removed from V and 5 bases from J, the gap between germline ends came to 7 bases. The CDR3 extends over 12 amino acids. CDR1 and CDR2 from the germline V gene are KGHSH and LQKENI. CDR3 amino acids: CASSPLRETQYF. The CDR3 bases are TGTGCCAGCTCACCGTTACGGGAGACCCAGTACTTC.

The chain couples TRBV11-3 to TRBJ2-1; 10 nucleotides match TRBD2. V lost 3 bases and J lost 5; bases outside the gene matches: 1. Germline CDR1 is SGHNT and CDR2 is YENEEA. The CDR3 has 14 residues. The CDR3 reads CASSFSGRNNEQFF. CDR3 coding DNA: TGTGCCAGCAGCTTTAGCGGGAGGAACAATGAGCAGTTCTTC.

The rearrangement links TRBV6-5 to TRBJ2-1, with 8 bases fitting TRBD1. Germline trimming cut 0 bases from V and 9 bases from J; bases unmatched to any gene: 7. CDR1 is MNHEY and CDR2 is SVGAGI in the germline V gene. The length of the CDR3 is 15 residues. CDR3 DNA sequence: TGTGCCAGCAGTTACTCGAACAGGGGGAGGAGTGAGCAGTTCTTC. Protein: CASSYSNRGRSEQFF.

This chain connects TRBV30 to TRBJ1-2; 8 nucleotides align to TRBD1. Germline assignment: CDR1 GTSNPN and CDR2 SVGIG (reference sequence). The CDR3 loop spans 14 amino acids. V was pared by 2 bases and J by 3 bases, with 5 bases of the junction left unmatched. The CDR3 here is CAWSLMTGDYGYTF. The CDR3 DNA follows: TGTGCCTGGAGTCTTATGACAGGGGACTATGGCTACACCTTC. The whole variable domain, remainder taken from reference TRBV30 and TRBJ1-2, is SQTIHQWPATLVQPVGSPLSLECTVEGTSNPNLYWYRQAAGRGLQLLFYSVGIGQISSEVPQNLSASRPQDRQFILSSKKLLLSDSGFYLCAWSLMTGDYGYTFGSGTRLTVV.

J is TRBJ2-5 and V is TRBV4-1, with a tentative D call TRBD1 (6 bases). This CDR3 is 14 amino acids long. The V gene lost 5 bases and the J gene lost 5 bases, with 15 bases spanning the gap. Germline CDR1 is MGHRA and CDR2 is YSYEKL. The CDR3 here is CASSSGPGAETQYF. CDR3 in DNA: TGCGCCAGCAGCTCTGGCCCAGGGGCGGAGACCCAGTACTTC.